This TCR beta chain was found in a study of cytomegalovirus exposure and HLA in healthy donors. Primers included in the PCR were 60 Vbeta and 13 Jbeta primers. TCRdb keeps only in-frame clones here, not all; method: immunoSEQ multiplex PCR. The sample holds about 140,000 clones, around 80% seen once. The germline CDR1 and CDR2 sequences are SGHRS and YFSETQ. V lost 1 base and J lost 6; bases outside the gene matches: 5. This CDR3 spans 15 amino acids. Input material: PBMCs. J is TRBJ2-1 and V is TRBV5-1; 9 bases agree with TRBD2. The receptor was derived from a man between 45 and 60 years old in good health and CMV-seronegative. CDR3 coding DNA: TGCGCCAGCAGCTTGAACCAGCGGGAGGTCAATGAGCAGTTCTTC. The encoded protein is CASSLNQREVNEQFF.